Presented here are 13 T cell receptor beta chains from one specimen sequenced in a study of blood T cell repertoires in COVID-19. The data were produced by immunoSEQ multiplex PCR, yet TCRdb's version contains in-frame clones alone and is incomplete. The table records fewer than 350,000 clones, 70% to 90% of them present only once. The sample comprised PBMCs or T cells enriched from blood (not recorded which). These receptors were collected from a woman aged 35 to 49 who had recovered from COVID-19.

The chain employs TRBV7-2 and TRBJ1-5; D unresolved. CDR1 SGHTA and CDR2 FQGNSA come from the germline V gene. The CDR3 runs 12 residues. Between the trimmed V and J ends, which lost 2 bases and 5 bases, there was a span of 4 bases. The CDR3 nucleotides read TGTGCCAGCAGCTTATATGATCAGCCCCAGCATTTT. Amino acid sequence: CASSLYDQPQHF.

V and J are TRBV27 and TRBJ1-6; D may be TRBD1 (5 bases). The CDR3 covers 14 residues. CDR1 is MNHEY, CDR2 SMNVEV, per germline (reference sequence). V gave up 8 bases and J gave up 5 bases, with 13 bases separating them. The DNA for the CDR3 is TGTGCCAGCGGTCGACAGATTGATAATTCACCCCTCCACTTT. Encoded protein: CASGRQIDNSPLHF.

This sequence joins TRBV11-2 and TRBJ2-7, with 12 positions matching TRBD1. This CDR3 is built from 15 residues. Germline values: CDR1 SGHAT, CDR2 FQNNGV. The trim removed 5 bases at V and 5 bases at J, leaving 7 bases unmatched. In DNA form, the CDR3 reads TGTGCCAGCAGCCGACCCGGGACAGGGGGCCACGAGCAGTACTTC. Translation gives CASSRPGTGGHEQYF.

This clone appeared a few times. The rearrangement links TRBV6-1 to TRBJ1-5, with D tentatively TRBD1 (5 bases). This CDR3 spans 14 amino acids. With 3 bases removed from V and 6 bases from J, the gap between germline ends came to 12 bases. Germline CDR1 MNHNS, CDR2 SASEGT. CDR3 nucleotides: TGTGCCAGCAGTGATTTGGGGGGTGCTCAGCCCCAGCATTTT. It encodes CASSDLGGAQPQHF.

The chain employs TRBV7-6 and TRBJ2-7; TRBD2 matches at 11 bases. Germline V gene data show CDR1 as SGHVS and CDR2 as FNYEAQ. The length of the CDR3 is 16 residues. V was clipped by 2 bases and J by 5 bases; unmatched bases: 8. CDR3 residues: CASSLLTSGTYDEQYF. The CDR3 DNA follows: TGTGCCAGCAGCTTACTGACTAGCGGGACATATGACGAGCAGTACTTC.

The chain couples TRBV6-5 to TRBJ1-6, with D perhaps matching TRBD1 (5 bases). V was clipped by 6 bases and J by 2 bases, with 11 bases between them. This CDR3 comprises 15 residues. Per germline, CDR1 MNHEY and CDR2 SVGAGI. The CDR3 region has the DNA TGTGCCAGCAGCCGTGGAGGGGCCTATAATTCACCCCTCCACTTT. As protein: CASSRGGAYNSPLHF.

The chain carries TRBV27 and TRBJ2-7; D not certain. The CDR3 is made up of 13 amino acids. Germline assignment: CDR1 MNHEY and CDR2 SMNVEV (reference sequence). V lost 4 bases and J lost 0, with 7 bases in between. CDR3 nucleotides: TGTGCCAGCAGTTCCTCACTCTCCTACGAGCAGTACTTC. This translates into CASSSSLSYEQYF.

This clone was recorded a few times. V usage is TRBV4-1 and J usage is TRBJ2-1, with TRBD2 as a possible D gene (5 bases). The germline CDR1 and CDR2 sequences are MGHRA and YSYEKL. The CDR3 has 16 amino acids. Deletions cut 4 bases from V and 3 bases from J, with 16 bases between. CDR3 DNA sequence: TGCGCCAGCAGCCCCCAACGCAGCCGGGACTACAATGAGCAGTTCTTC. Translation gives CASSPQRSRDYNEQFF.

This sequence joins TRBV30 and TRBJ2-3; 8 bases fit TRBD2. V shed 2 bases, J shed 13 bases, and the junction held 8 bases outside the gene matches. The CDR3 totals 12 residues. In germline, CDR1 is GTSNPN, CDR2 SVGIG (reference sequence). The CDR3 region is CAWSTGTREKYF. The CDR3 region has the DNA TGTGCCTGGAGTACGGGGACTAGAGAAAAGTATTTT.

The chain recombines TRBV3-1 (or the pseudogene TRBV3-2) with TRBJ2-1, with D tentatively TRBD1 (5 bases). Germline V CDR1 and CDR2: LGHDT, YNNKEL (reference sequence). The CDR3 totals 18 residues. The V and J ends lost 4 bases and 9 bases respectively, with 28 bases between them. The CDR3 is CASSPRPSGDWTNCEQFF. CDR3 nucleotides: TGTGCCAGCAGCCCCAGACCGTCTGGGGATTGGACAAATTGTGAGCAGTTCTTC.

In nucleotides, the CDR3 is TGTGCCAGCAGTTCCCCACTAGCTAGCTCCTACAATGAGCAGTTCTTC. Amino acid sequence: CASSSPLASSYNEQFF. The rearrangement uses TRBV2 and TRBJ2-1, with D tentatively TRBD2 (6 bases). Germline V gene data show CDR1 as SNHLY and CDR2 as FYNNEI. Trimming took off 5 bases at V and 0 bases at J, with 14 bases between the two ends. The CDR3 spans 16 residues.

As regards this clone: The junction differs from germline at one of its ends, possibly a read error. V is TRBV5-1 and J is TRBJ2-1; 10 nucleotides align to TRBD2. The CDR3 consists of 16 residues. Germline V gene lookup returns CDR1 SGHRS and CDR2 YFSETQ. In nucleotides, the CDR3 is TGCGCCCGCAGCGGGGGGGGGAACCCCTCCTACAATGAGCAGTTCTTC. Its translation: CARSGGGNPSYNEQFF. Together with reference TRBV5-1 and TRBJ2-1, the CDR3 gives the full variable domain: KAGVTQTPRYLIKTRGQQVTLSCSPISGHRSVSWYQQTPGQGLQFLFEYFSETQRNKGNFPGRFSGRQFSNSRSEMNVSTLELGDSALYLCARSGGGNPSYNEQFFGPGTRLTVL.

The J gene is TRBJ2-5, the V gene TRBV10-3, with D perhaps matching TRBD1 (5 bases). The V gene lost 0 bases and the J gene lost 1 base, with 12 bases spanning the gap. Germline CDR1 and CDR2: ENHRY and SYGVKD. The CDR3 is 16 residues long. CDR3 DNA: TGTGCCATCAGTGAGTCACAGGCCAGACTCCAAGAGACCCAGTACTTC. Amino acids: CAISESQARLQETQYF.